This paragraph covers one T cell receptor beta chain sequence. Its antigen is currently unknown. Treatment indicated: oral pan-JAK inhibitor, 5-10 mg twice daily. PBMCs provided sorted CD4+ and CD8+ T cells. As the sequencing template, cDNA was produced by extracting RNA and reverse transcribing it. Clones were sequenced by immunoSEQ multiplex PCR, and TCRdb holds only the in-frame ones, with some missing. Of approximately 110,000 clones in the sample, less than 75% were seen once. This sample is part of a study of CD8+ T cells in alopecia areata. Whole-study context: In an open-label trial, patients got 5 to 10 mg tofacitinib twice daily.

Study results and caveats: In scalp and blood, many expanded lesional clones persisted during tofacitinib. Normal scalp showed lower clonality than lesional scalp, especially alopecia totalis/universalis.

The length of the CDR3 is 16 residues. V shed 4 bases, J shed 0 bases, and the junction held 8 bases outside the gene matches. Germline V gives CDR1 SEHNR, CDR2 FQNEAQ (reference sequence). This clonotype was obtained from a human donor with alopecia areata. The material was CD8+ T cells sorted from blood, obtained at week 24, from a patient treated with tofacitinib. The chain employs TRBV7-9 and TRBJ1-1; TRBD1 matches at 7 bases. The CDR3 is CASSSDRVTLNTEAFF. As DNA, the CDR3 is TGTGCCAGCAGCTCTGACAGGGTGACCCTGAACACTGAAGCTTTCTTT.